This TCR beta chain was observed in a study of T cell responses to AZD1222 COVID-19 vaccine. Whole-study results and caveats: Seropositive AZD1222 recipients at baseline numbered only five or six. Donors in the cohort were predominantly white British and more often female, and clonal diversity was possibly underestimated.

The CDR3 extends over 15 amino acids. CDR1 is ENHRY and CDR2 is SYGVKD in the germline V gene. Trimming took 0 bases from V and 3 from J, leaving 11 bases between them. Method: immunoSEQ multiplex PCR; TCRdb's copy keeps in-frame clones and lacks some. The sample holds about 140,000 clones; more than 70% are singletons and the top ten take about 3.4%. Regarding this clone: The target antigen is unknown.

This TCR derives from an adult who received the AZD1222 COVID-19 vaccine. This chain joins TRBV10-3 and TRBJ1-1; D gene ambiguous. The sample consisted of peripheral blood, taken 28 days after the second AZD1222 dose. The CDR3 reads CAISESFSEDTEAFF. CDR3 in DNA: TGTGCCATCAGTGAGTCGTTTTCAGAAGACACTGAAGCTTTCTTT.